Given below is one T cell receptor (beta chain) in context. Authors' data handling: Counts of nucleated cells, estimated from reference gene primer amplification, were obtained. Sequenced by immunoSEQ multiplex PCR; TCRdb stores in-frame clones only, minus some. Clonal size and the V and J genes are those of that table, whereas D and trimming came from the DNA. Of about 200,000 clones in the sample, roughly nine tenths were seen once. This sample is part of a study of blood T cell repertoires in COVID-19. About the study: Sites in the United States, Italy and Spain provided acute and convalescent COVID-19 samples. In each case, the material was cDNA or gDNA derived from T cells, B-cell-depleted T cells, or PBMCs.

The CDR3 sequence is 15 residues long. After removal of 6 bases from V and 1 base from J, the junction contained 7 bases not matched to a gene. Germline V gene sequence: CDR1 MDHEN, CDR2 SYDVKM. Sequenced: peripheral blood. The chain employs TRBV28 and TRBJ1-1, with TRBD1 matching over 8 bases. This receptor was taken from a woman between 65 and 79 years old with acute or convalescent COVID-19. The CDR3 DNA is TGTGCCAGCAGAAGTAGGACAGGGACGAACACTGAAGCTTTCTTT. Protein sequence: CASRSRTGTNTEAFF.